This T cell receptor (beta chain) was observed in a study of blood T cell repertoires in COVID-19. Looking at the study overall: The United States, Italy and Spain were the sources of the acute and convalescent COVID-19 samples. T cells, B-cell-depleted T cells, or PBMCs supplied cDNA or gDNA.

The assay was immunoSEQ multiplex PCR, and TCRdb's table has in-frame clones only and misses some. The repertoire includes about 150,000 clones, around four fifths of them detected once, and 6.2% sits in the top ten. Cohort allocation depended upon clinical history that participants reported. Cohort 3 recovered donors had two negative PCRs, clearance, or symptom resolution. V lost 6 bases to trimming and J lost 2 bases; unmatched junction nucleotides: 10. This CDR3 comprises 17 residues. Germline V gene lookup returns CDR1 LNHDA and CDR2 SQIVND (reference sequence). The sample holds one count of this clone.

The clonotype originates from a woman aged 40 to 50 who had recovered from COVID-19. The sequenced material came from PBMCs or T cells enriched from blood (not recorded which). The chain combines TRBV19 with TRBJ2-7; 13 nucleotides match TRBD2. The CDR3 region has the DNA TGTGCCAGTAGCGGGACTAGCGGGACCACAGGCCCCTACGAGCAGTACTTC. Translation: CASSGTSGTTGPYEQYF.